The sequence of this T cell receptor (beta chain) was determined in a study of blood T cell repertoires in COVID-19. For the study at large: COVID-19 samples from acute and convalescent phases originated in the United States, Italy and Spain.

TCRdb's table, derived via immunoSEQ multiplex PCR, lists solely in-frame clones and lacks some. The sample has over 85,000 clones; 70% to 90% are singletons. The TCR was taken from a man aged 35 to 55 with active or convalescent COVID-19. Material for sequencing was peripheral blood.

The CDR3 DNA sequence: TGTGCCAGCAGTATCAGGGGATTGAGCAATCAGCCCCAGCATTTT. It is translated as CASSIRGLSNQPQHF. This chain joins TRBV2 and TRBJ1-5, with D perhaps matching TRBD1 (6 bases). The CDR3 runs 15 residues. Germline V gene lookup returns CDR1 SNHLY and CDR2 FYNNEI. V lost 5 bases and J lost 1, with 12 bases in between.